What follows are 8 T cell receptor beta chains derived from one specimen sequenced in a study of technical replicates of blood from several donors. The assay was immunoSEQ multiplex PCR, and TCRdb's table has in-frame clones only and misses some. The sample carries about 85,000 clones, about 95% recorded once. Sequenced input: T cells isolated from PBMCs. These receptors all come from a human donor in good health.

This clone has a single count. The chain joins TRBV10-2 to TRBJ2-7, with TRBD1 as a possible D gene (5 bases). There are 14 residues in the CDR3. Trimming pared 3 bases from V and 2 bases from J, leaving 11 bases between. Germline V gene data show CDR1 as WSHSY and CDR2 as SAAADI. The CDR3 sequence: CASSDLGDAYEQYF. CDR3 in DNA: TGCGCCAGCAGTGACTTAGGGGATGCCTACGAGCAGTACTTC.

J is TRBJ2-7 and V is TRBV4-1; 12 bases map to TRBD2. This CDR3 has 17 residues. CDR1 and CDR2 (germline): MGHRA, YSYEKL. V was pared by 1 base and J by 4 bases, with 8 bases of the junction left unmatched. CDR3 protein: CASSQAASGRALYEQYF. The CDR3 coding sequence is TGCGCCAGCAGCCAAGCTGCTAGCGGGAGGGCCCTATACGAGCAGTACTTC.

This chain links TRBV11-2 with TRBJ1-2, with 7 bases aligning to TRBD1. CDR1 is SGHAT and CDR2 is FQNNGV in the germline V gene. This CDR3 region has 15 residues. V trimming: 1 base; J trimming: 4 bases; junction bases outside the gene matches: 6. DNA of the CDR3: TGTGCCAGCAGCTTAGGAGGGGACAGACGCTATGGCTACACCTTC. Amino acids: CASSLGGDRRYGYTF.

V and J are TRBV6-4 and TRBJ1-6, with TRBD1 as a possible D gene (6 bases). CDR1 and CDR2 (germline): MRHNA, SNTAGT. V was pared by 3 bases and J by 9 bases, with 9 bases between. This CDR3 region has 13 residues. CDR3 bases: TGTGCCAGCAGTGAGACAGGAGGTTCACCCCTCCACTTT. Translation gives CASSETGGSPLHF.

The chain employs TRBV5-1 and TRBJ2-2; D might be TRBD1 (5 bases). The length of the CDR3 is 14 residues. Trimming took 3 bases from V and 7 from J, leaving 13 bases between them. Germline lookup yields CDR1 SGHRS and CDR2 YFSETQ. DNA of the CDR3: TGCGCCAGCAGCTGGATGACAGTGGACGGGGAGCTGTTTTTT. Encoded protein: CASSWMTVDGELFF.

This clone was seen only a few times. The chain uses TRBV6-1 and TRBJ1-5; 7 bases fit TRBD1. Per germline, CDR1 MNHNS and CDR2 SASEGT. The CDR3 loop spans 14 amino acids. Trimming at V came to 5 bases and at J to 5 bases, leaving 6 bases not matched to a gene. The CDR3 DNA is TGTGCCAGCAGTCCTCGCCAGGGGGATCAGCCCCAGCATTTT. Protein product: CASSPRQGDQPQHF.

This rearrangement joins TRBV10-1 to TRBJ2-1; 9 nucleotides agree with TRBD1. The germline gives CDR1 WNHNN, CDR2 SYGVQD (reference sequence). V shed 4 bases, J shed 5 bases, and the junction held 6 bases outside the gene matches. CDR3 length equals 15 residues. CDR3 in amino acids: CASSGGDREDNEQFF. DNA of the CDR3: TGCGCCAGCAGTGGGGGGGACAGGGAAGACAATGAGCAGTTCTTC.

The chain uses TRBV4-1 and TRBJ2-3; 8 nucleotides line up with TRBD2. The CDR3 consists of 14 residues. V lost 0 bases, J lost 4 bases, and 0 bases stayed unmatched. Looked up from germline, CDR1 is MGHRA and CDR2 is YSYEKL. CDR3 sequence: CASSQEGLADTQYF. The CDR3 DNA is TGCGCCAGCAGCCAAGAGGGACTAGCAGATACGCAGTATTTT.